This TCR beta chain was observed in a study of OX40 agonist ivuxolimab in advanced cancers. Study overall: Six ivuxolimab dose levels, 0.01 to 10 mg/kg, were given intravenously every 2 weeks. Earlier treatment with anti-PD-1, anti-PD-L1 or anti-CTLA-4 was permitted, and about 40% had received some.

Study-wide points: By week 6 at 0.1 to 3.0 mg/kg, blood CD4+ and CD8+ T cells had expanded clonally. Relative to CD4+, CD8+ T cells held more expanded clones on average.

Sequencing used immunoSEQ multiplex PCR; TCRdb keeps in-frame clones, though not all of them. The table lists under 100,000 clones, around four fifths of them singletons. CDR1 and CDR2 (germline): SGHDT, YYEEEE. The J segment lost 5 bases and the V segment lost 4 bases, leaving 6 bases of the junction unmatched. The CDR3 is made up of 15 amino acids. As to this clone: Its antigen is still unknown.

The specimen comprised CD4+ or CD8+ T cells sorted from blood, sampled in a trial of the OX40 agonist ivuxolimab. This TCR derives from an adult with an advanced solid tumor such as melanoma, head and neck, liver or kidney cancer. The gene calls are TRBV5-6 and TRBJ2-5, with 12 bases lining up with TRBD1. CDR3 DNA sequence: TGTGCCAGCAGCCAGGGACAGGGGGCAACGGAGACCCAGTACTTC. Translating it yields CASSQGQGATETQYF.